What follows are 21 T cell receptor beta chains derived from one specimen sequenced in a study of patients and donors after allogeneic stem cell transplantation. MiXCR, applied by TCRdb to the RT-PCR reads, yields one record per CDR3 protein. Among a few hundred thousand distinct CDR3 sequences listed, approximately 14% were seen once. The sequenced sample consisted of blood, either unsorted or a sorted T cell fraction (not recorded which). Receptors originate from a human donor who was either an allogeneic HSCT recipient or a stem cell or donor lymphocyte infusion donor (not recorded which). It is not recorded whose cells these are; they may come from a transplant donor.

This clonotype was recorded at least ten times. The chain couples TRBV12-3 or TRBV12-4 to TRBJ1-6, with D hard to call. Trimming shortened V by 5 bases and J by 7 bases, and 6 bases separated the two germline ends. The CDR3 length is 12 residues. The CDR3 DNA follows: TGTGCCAGCAGTCTGGGGAATTCACCCCTCCACTTT. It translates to CASSLGNSPLHF.

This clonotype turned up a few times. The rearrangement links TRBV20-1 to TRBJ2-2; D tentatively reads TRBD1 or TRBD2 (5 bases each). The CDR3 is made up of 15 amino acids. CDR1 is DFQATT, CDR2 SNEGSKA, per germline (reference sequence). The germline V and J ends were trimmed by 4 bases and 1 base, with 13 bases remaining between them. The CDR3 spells CSAIQGRWNTGELFF. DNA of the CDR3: TGCAGTGCTATCCAGGGACGGTGGAACACCGGGGAGCTGTTTTTT.

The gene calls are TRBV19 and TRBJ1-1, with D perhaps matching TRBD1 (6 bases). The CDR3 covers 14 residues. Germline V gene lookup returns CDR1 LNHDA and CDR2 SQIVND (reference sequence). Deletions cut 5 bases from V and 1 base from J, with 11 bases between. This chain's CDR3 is CASSPDRKNTEAFF. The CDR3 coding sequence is TGTGCCAGTAGTCCCGACAGGAAGAACACTGAAGCTTTCTTT.

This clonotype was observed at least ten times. The CDR3 sequence is CASSPISRPLRPYGYTF. The CDR3 bases are TGTGCCAGCAGTCCCATATCCCGGCCCCTTCGGCCCTATGGCTACACCTTC. The chain has TRBV27 and TRBJ1-2; no reliable D call. CDR1 MNHEY and CDR2 SMNVEV come from the germline V gene (reference sequence). V gave up 5 bases and J gave up 4 bases, with 23 bases separating them. This CDR3 contains 17 residues.

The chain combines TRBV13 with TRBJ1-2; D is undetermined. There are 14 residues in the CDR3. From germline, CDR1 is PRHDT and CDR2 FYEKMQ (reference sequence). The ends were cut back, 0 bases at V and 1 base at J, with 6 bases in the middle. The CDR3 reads CASSLGSFNYGYTF. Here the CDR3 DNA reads TGTGCCAGCAGCTTAGGTAGTTTTAACTATGGCTACACCTTC.

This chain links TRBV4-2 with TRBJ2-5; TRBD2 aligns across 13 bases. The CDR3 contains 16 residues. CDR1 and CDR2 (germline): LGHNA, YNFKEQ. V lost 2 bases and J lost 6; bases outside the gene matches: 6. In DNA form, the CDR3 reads TGTGCCAGCAGCCAAACCGGGACTAGCGGGAAGCAGACCCAGTACTTC. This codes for CASSQTGTSGKQTQYF.

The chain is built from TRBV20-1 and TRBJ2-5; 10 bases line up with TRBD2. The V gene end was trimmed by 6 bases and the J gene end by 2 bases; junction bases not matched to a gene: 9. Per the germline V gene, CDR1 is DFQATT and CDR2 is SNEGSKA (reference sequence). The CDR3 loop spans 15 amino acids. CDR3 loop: CSATGLAEKQETQYF. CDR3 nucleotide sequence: TGCAGTGCCACAGGACTAGCGGAAAAGCAAGAGACCCAGTACTTC.

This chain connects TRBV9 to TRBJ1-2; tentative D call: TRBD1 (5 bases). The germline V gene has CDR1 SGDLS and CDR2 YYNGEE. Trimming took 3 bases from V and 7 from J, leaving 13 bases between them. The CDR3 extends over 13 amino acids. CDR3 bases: TGTGCCAGCAGCGCCTTCCCCGGGGGTGGCTACACCTTC. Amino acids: CASSAFPGGGYTF.

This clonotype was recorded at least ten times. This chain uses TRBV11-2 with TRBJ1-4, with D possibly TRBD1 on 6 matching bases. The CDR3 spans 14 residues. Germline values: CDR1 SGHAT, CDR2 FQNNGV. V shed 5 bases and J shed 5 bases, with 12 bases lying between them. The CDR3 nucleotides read TGTGCCAGCAGCCCGGACAGATTAAATGAAAAACTGTTTTTT. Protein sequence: CASSPDRLNEKLFF.

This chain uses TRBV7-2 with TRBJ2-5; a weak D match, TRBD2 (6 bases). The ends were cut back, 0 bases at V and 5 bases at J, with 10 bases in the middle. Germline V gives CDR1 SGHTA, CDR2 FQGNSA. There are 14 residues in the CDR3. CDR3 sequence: CASSLAGGWETQYF. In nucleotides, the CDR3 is TGTGCCAGCAGCTTAGCGGGGGGTTGGGAGACCCAGTACTTC.

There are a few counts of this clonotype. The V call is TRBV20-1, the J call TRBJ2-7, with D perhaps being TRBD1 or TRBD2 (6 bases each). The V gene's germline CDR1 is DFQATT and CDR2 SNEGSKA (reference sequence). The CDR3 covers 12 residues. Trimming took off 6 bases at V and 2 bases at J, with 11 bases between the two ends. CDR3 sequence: CSAGGGTYEQYF. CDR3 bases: TGCAGTGCCGGAGGGGGTACCTACGAGCAGTACTTC.

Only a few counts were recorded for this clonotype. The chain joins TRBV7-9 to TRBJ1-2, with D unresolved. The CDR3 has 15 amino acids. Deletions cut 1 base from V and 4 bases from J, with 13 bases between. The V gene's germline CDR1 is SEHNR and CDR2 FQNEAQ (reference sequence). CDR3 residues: CASSLGQDRSYGYTF. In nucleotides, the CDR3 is TGTGCCAGCAGCTTAGGTCAGGACCGTAGCTATGGCTACACCTTC.

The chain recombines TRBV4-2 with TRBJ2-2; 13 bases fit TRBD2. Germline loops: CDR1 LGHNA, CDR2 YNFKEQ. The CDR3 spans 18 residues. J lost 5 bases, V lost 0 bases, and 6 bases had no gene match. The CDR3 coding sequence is TGTGCCAGCAGCCAAGAAATGGTGACTAGCGGGAGGACCGGGGAGCTGTTTTTT. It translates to CASSQEMVTSGRTGELFF.

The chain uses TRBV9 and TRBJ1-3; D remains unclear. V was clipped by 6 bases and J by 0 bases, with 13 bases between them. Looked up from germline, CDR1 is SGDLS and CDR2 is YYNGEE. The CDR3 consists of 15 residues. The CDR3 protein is CASTPTANSGNTIYF. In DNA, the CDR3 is TGTGCCAGCACCCCAACAGCGAACTCTGGAAACACCATATATTTT.

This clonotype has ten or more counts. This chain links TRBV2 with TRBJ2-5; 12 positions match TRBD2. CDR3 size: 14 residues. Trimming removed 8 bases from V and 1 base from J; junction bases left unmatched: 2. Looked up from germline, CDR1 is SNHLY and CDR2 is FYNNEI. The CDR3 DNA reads TGTGCCAGCGCTAGCGGGAGGGCCCAAGAGACCCAGTACTTC. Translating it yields CASASGRAQETQYF.

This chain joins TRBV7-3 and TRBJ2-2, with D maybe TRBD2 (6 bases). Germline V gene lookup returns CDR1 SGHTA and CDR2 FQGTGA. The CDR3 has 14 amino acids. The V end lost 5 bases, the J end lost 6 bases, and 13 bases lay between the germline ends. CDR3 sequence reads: CASSHGGVAGELFF. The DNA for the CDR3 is TGTGCCAGCAGCCACGGAGGGGTCGCCGGGGAGCTGTTTTTT.

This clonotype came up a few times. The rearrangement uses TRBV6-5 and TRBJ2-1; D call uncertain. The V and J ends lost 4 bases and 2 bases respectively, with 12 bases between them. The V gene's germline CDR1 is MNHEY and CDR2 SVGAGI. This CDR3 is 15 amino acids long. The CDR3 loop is CASSSAPGTYNEQFF. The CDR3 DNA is TGTGCCAGCAGTTCCGCGCCGGGCACCTACAATGAGCAGTTCTTC.

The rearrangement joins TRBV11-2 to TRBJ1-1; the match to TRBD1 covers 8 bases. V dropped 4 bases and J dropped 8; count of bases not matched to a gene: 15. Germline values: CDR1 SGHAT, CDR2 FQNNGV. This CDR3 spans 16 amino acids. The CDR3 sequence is CASSSGAGGENVEAFF. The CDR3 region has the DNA TGTGCCAGCAGCTCTGGGGCAGGGGGCGAAAATGTGGAAGCTTTCTTT.

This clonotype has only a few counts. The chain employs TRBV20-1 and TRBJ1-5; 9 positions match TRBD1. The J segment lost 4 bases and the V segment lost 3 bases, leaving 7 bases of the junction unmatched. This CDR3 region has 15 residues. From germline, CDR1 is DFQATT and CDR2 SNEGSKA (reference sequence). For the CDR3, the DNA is TGCAGTGCTAGGTACAGGGGGCGGGAGAATCAGCCCCAGCATTTT. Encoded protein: CSARYRGRENQPQHF.

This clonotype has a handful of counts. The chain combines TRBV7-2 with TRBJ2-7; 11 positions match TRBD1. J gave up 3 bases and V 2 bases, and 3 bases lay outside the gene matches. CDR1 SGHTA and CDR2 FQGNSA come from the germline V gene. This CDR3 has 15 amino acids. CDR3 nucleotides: TGTGCCAGCAGCTTAACCGGGACAGGGGGCTACGAGCAGTACTTC. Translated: CASSLTGTGGYEQYF. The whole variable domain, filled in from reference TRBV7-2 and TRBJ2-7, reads GAGVSQSPSNKVTEKGKDVELRCDPISGHTALYWYRQSLGQGLEFLIYFQGNSAPDKSGLPSDRFSAERTGGSVSTLTIQRTQQEDSAVYLCASSLTGTGGYEQYFGPGTRLTVT.

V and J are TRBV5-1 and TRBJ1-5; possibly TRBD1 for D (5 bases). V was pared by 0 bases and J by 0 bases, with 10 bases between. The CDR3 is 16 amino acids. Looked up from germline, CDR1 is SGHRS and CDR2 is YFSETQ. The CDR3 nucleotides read TGCGCCAGCAGCTTGGAAGGGGATACTAGCAATCAGCCCCAGCATTTT. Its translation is CASSLEGDTSNQPQHF.